The 20 T cell receptor beta chains below all came from one sample that was sequenced in a study of blood T cell repertoires in COVID-19. The method was immunoSEQ multiplex PCR; TCRdb's version includes in-frame clones alone and lacks a portion of them. Counted here are roughly 190,000 clones, around 89% occurring once; the ten biggest clones make up 6%. Sequenced sample: peripheral blood. The receptor set was obtained from a man aged 35 to 55 with active or convalescent COVID-19.

The rearrangement uses TRBV30 and TRBJ1-6; no clear D. There are 13 residues in the CDR3. Germline V gives CDR1 GTSNPN, CDR2 SVGIG (reference sequence). V lost 4 bases and J lost 9, with 13 bases in between. CDR3 sequence (DNA): TGTGCCTGGAAGGATTTAGCACGTTCACCCCTCCACTTT. It translates to CAWKDLARSPLHF.

CDR3 sequence: CASSPGGAQHF. The CDR3, as DNA: TGTGCCAGCTCACCGGGGGGAGCCCAGCATTTT. The chain combines TRBV18 with TRBJ1-5, with D perhaps TRBD1 (5 bases). The V end lost 3 bases, the J end lost 11 bases, and 8 bases lay between the germline ends. The CDR3 spans 11 residues. Germline V CDR1 and CDR2: KGHSH, LQKENI.

J is TRBJ2-3 and V is TRBV5-4, with 7 positions matching TRBD1. The CDR3 sequence is 14 residues long. The ends lost 4 bases at V and 0 bases at J; junction bases unmatched: 2. Per the germline V gene, CDR1 is SGHNT and CDR2 is YYREEE (reference sequence). CDR3 in DNA: TGTGCCAGCAGCCCGACAGGGAGCACAGATACGCAGTATTTT. Its protein product is CASSPTGSTDTQYF. The full variable domain, rest sourced from reference TRBV5-4 and TRBJ2-3, is ETGVTQSPTHLIKTRGQQVTLRCSSQSGHNTVSWYQQALGQGPQFIFQYYREEENGRGNFPPRFSGLQFPNYSSELNVNALELDDSALYLCASSPTGSTDTQYFGPGTRLTVL.

The rearrangement uses TRBV5-1 and TRBJ1-2, with 10 bases that match TRBD1. CDR3 length equals 15 residues. After removal of 0 bases from V and 6 bases from J, the junction contained 5 bases not matched to a gene. Germline lookup yields CDR1 SGHRS and CDR2 YFSETQ. The CDR3 region has the DNA TGCGCCAGCAGCTTGGGTCTGGGGACAGGGGATGGCTACACCTTC. It yields the protein CASSLGLGTGDGYTF.

The genes are TRBV19 and TRBJ2-2; 8 nucleotides line up with TRBD2. CDR1 is LNHDA, CDR2 SQIVND, per germline (reference sequence). V dropped 3 bases and J dropped 4; count of bases not matched to a gene: 7. The CDR3 length is 16 residues. The CDR3 nucleotides are TGTGCCAGTAGTATCGGAGCGGGGGCGGGCACCGGGGAGCTGTTTTTT. This codes for CASSIGAGAGTGELFF.

The chain is built from TRBV6-2 or TRBV6-3 and TRBJ2-1; 9 bases line up with TRBD1. CDR3 length equals 15 residues. Germline-derived CDR1 and CDR2 are MNHEY and SVGEGT. J gave up 7 bases and V 5 bases, and 9 bases lay outside the gene matches. CDR3 residues: CASSPDRGAQNEQFF. The CDR3 nucleotides read TGTGCCAGCAGTCCGGACAGGGGAGCGCAAAATGAGCAGTTCTTC.

V usage is TRBV2 and J usage is TRBJ1-1, with D tentatively TRBD1 (5 bases). Looked up from germline, CDR1 is SNHLY and CDR2 is FYNNEI. Trimming left V 2 bases short and J 4 bases short, with 11 bases between. CDR3 length: 14 residues. The chain's CDR3 is CASSEPRQSTEAFF. Written as DNA, the CDR3 is TGTGCCAGCAGTGAACCCCGACAGAGCACTGAAGCTTTCTTT.

The V and J genes are TRBV28 and TRBJ1-6; D is possibly TRBD1 (5 bases). This CDR3 spans 17 amino acids. CDR1 and CDR2 from the germline V gene are MDHEN and SYDVKM. V lost 2 bases to trimming and J lost 8 bases, with 19 bases between them. The CDR3 reads CASSLRQGGLWDSPLHF. CDR3 DNA sequence: TGTGCCAGCAGTTTACGGCAGGGAGGCCTTTGGGATTCACCCCTCCACTTT. The whole variable domain, filled in from reference TRBV28 and TRBJ1-6, reads DVKVTQSSRYLVKRTGEKVFLECVQDMDHENMFWYRQDPGLGLRLIYFSYDVKMKEKGDIPEGYSVSREKKERFSLILESASTNQTSMYLCASSLRQGGLWDSPLHFGNGTRLTVT.

The rearrangement uses TRBV28 and TRBJ1-2, with D possibly matching TRBD1 (6 bases). The CDR3 has 14 residues. V lost 6 bases and J 2 bases, leaving 13 bases between the germline ends. Germline values: CDR1 MDHEN, CDR2 SYDVKM. CDR3 DNA: TGTGCCAGCAGATTCCCAGGGGCGAACTATGGCTACACCTTC. Translating gives CASRFPGANYGYTF.

This sequence joins TRBV7-8 and TRBJ1-6; D perhaps matches TRBD1 (6 bases). The CDR3 spans 13 residues. V dropped 1 base and J dropped 10 bases, with 8 bases sitting between them. Germline CDR1 is SGHVS and CDR2 is FQNEAQ. The chain's CDR3 is CASSLGTDSPLHF. Here the CDR3 DNA reads TGTGCCAGCAGCTTAGGGACAGACTCACCCCTCCACTTT.

The chain joins TRBV2 to TRBJ2-7, with TRBD2 matching 10 bases. CDR3 size: 16 residues. V dropped 8 bases and J dropped 7; count of bases not matched to a gene: 17. The V gene's germline CDR1 is SNHLY and CDR2 FYNNEI. The CDR3 nucleotides read TGTGCCAGCCTTATAAGGTCCCCAGCGGGAGGGAGGGAGCAGTACTTC. Protein product: CASLIRSPAGGREQYF.

The gene calls are TRBV28 and TRBJ1-2; TRBD1 might be the D (5 bases). V was cut by 7 bases and J by 0 bases, with 15 bases left in between. CDR3 length: 15 amino acids. Germline CDR1 and CDR2: MDHEN and SYDVKM. For the CDR3, the DNA is TGTGCCAGCATTCCTGGACAACGAGCTAACTATGGCTACACCTTC. Protein sequence: CASIPGQRANYGYTF.

About this clone itself: Other DNA variants within this sample encode the same CDR3. The rearrangement joins TRBV4-3 to TRBJ2-2; 8 bases align to TRBD1. With V trimmed by 4 bases and J by 0 bases, 4 bases remained unmatched. CDR1 is LGHNA and CDR2 is YSLEER in the germline V gene. The CDR3 contains 16 residues. The CDR3 sequence: CASSRRTGTNTGELFF. In DNA form, the CDR3 reads TGCGCCAGCAGCCGAAGGACAGGGACGAACACCGGGGAGCTGTTTTTT.

CDR3 protein: CASSSAGTSGRETQYF. The CDR3 nucleotides are TGTGCCAGCAGCTCCGCCGGGACTAGCGGGCGAGAGACCCAGTACTTC. The V and J genes are TRBV7-2 and TRBJ2-5, with 12 bases fitting TRBD2. This CDR3 is built from 16 residues. After removal of 4 bases from V and 4 bases from J, the junction contained 7 bases not matched to a gene. Germline V CDR1 and CDR2: SGHTA, FQGNSA.

The chain recombines TRBV5-1 with TRBJ1-4; 10 positions match TRBD1. Germline V gives CDR1 SGHRS, CDR2 YFSETQ. The V and J ends lost 3 bases and 6 bases, in that order; junction bases with no gene match: 5. This CDR3 has 15 amino acids. This CDR3 reads CASSWTGQGHEKLFF. The CDR3 DNA reads TGCGCCAGCAGCTGGACGGGACAGGGGCATGAAAAACTGTTTTTT.

The rearrangement links TRBV9 to TRBJ1-1, with 8 bases fitting TRBD1. The J segment lost 5 bases and the V segment lost 0 bases, leaving 6 bases of the junction unmatched. The CDR3 covers 15 residues. Germline V gives CDR1 SGDLS, CDR2 YYNGEE. CDR3 region: CASSVVQGAGTEAFF. CDR3 nucleotides: TGTGCCAGCAGCGTAGTTCAGGGGGCTGGGACTGAAGCTTTCTTT.

In this sample, this clone turned up once. This chain connects TRBV9 to TRBJ1-3; maybe TRBD1 (6 bases). V was clipped by 4 bases and J by 3 bases, with 17 bases between them. This CDR3 is built from 16 residues. Germline lookup yields CDR1 SGDLS and CDR2 YYNGEE. CDR3 region: CASSPVAGTNGNTIYF. In DNA, the CDR3 is TGTGCCAGCAGCCCCGTGGCAGGGACAAATGGAAACACCATATATTTT.

V and J are TRBV30 and TRBJ1-4; D is uncertain. Deletions cut 4 bases from V and 2 bases from J, with 11 bases between. Germline CDR1 reads GTSNPN; CDR2 reads SVGIG (reference sequence). CDR3 length equals 14 residues. The DNA of the CDR3 is TGTGCCTGGAATGTCGGTTTGACTAATGAAAAACTGTTTTTT. Its translation: CAWNVGLTNEKLFF.

The V gene is TRBV5-4, the J gene TRBJ1-2; D might be TRBD1 (5 bases). Germline V gene data show CDR1 as SGHNT and CDR2 as YYREEE (reference sequence). V was clipped by 6 bases and J by 5 bases, with 17 bases between them. CDR3 length equals 14 residues. The CDR3 region has the DNA TGTGCCAGCACCCAAGAACCGGGGGGATATGGCTACACCTTC. Residues: CASTQEPGGYGYTF.

The gene calls are TRBV7-9 and TRBJ2-7; 7 nucleotides line up with TRBD1. This CDR3 comprises 12 residues. CDR1 is SEHNR and CDR2 is FQNEAQ in the germline V gene (reference sequence). V gave up 10 bases and J gave up 4 bases; unmatched junction bases: 7. The CDR3 sequence: CATVQGVYEQYF. The DNA for the CDR3 is TGTGCCACCGTCCAGGGGGTGTACGAGCAGTACTTC.